Sequencing of this T cell receptor beta chain was carried out in a study of cytomegalovirus exposure and HLA in healthy donors. Using immunoSEQ multiplex PCR, the repertoire was profiled, and TCRdb retains in-frame clones only, with some absent. The data hold under 250,000 clones, with roughly 87% observed a single time. Unmatched junction bases numbered 5, after V lost 4 bases and J lost 7 bases. Germline V CDR1 and CDR2: MNHEY, SMNVEV (reference sequence). The CDR3 length is 14 residues. Sequencing was performed on PBMCs. The V call is TRBV27, the J call TRBJ2-1, with 9 bases fitting TRBD2. This sequence was found in a young woman in good health and CMV-seropositive. As DNA, the CDR3 is TGTGCCAGCAGTTCCAGCGGGAGGTGGAATGAGCAGTTCTTC. Translated, it gives CASSSSGRWNEQFF.